This TCR beta chain appears in the sequencing data of a study of blood T cell repertoires in COVID-19. Study as a whole: Samples representing acute and convalescent COVID-19 were sourced from the United States, Italy and Spain. Sample material is recorded as cDNA or gDNA derived from T cells, B-cell-depleted T cells, or PBMCs.

In the authors' methods: Estimated nucleated cell counts came from reference gene primer amplification. The protocol was immunoSEQ multiplex PCR, while the TCRdb copy is restricted to in-frame clones and leaves out a portion. V and J calls and clone size are given by that table; D and trimming were obtained from the DNA. The table includes around 290,000 clones, about nine tenths detected once. Trimming took 0 bases from V and 7 from J; bases not matched to a gene: 9. This CDR3 region has 16 residues. The germline V gene encodes CDR1 SGHRS and CDR2 YFSETQ. The clonotype originates from a woman aged 30 to 39 who had recovered from COVID-19. The rearrangement links TRBV5-1 to TRBJ1-4; 7 nucleotides agree with TRBD1. Sequencing was performed on PBMCs or T cells enriched from blood (not recorded which). The CDR3 region has the DNA TGCGCCAGCAGCTTGGGTGACAGGGTGGAGGGTGAAAAACTGTTTTTT. It translates to CASSLGDRVEGEKLFF.